The rows below give T cell receptor beta chains drawn from one sample of a study of T cell changes during pregnancy in multiple sclerosis. Produced via immunoSEQ multiplex PCR; TCRdb's table is partial and in-frame only. The sample lists tens of thousands of clones; approximately 94% were seen once. Sequences were derived from CD4+ T cells from peripheral blood mononuclear cells, sampled in the second trimester of pregnancy. These receptors were taken from a female donor with multiple sclerosis, enrolled in a pregnancy study. CDR3s include the opening cysteine and the closing phenylalanine or tryptophan. A D gene is named only where the DNA matches it firmly. Clone size is not always given. Where it is, it says once, few, many or a class for expanded clones.

TRBV7-3,TRBJ2-3,.,TRBD1,TGTGCCAGCAGCTTAATGGGACAGGGGAGAACAGATACGCAGTATTTT,CASSLMGQGRTDTQYF
TRBV11-3,TRBJ2-1,once,.,TGTGCCAGCAGCTTAGCAGGGGCCAGGGAGCAGTTCTTC,CASSLAGAREQFF
TRBV10-1,TRBJ1-2,few,.,TGCGCCAGCAATTCCGCTCCGAGCTACGGCTACACCTTC,CASNSAPSYGYTF
TRBV6-1,TRBJ2-1,once,.,TGTGCCAGCAGTGCCAGGGTGGACAATGAGCAGTTCTTC,CASSARVDNEQFF
TRBV9,TRBJ2-2,.,.,TGTGCCAGCAGCGTATATTCCGGGGGGCAGAACACCGGGGAGCTGTTTTTT,CASSVYSGGQNTGELFF
TRBV7-2,TRBJ1-1,.,TRBD1,TGTGCCAGCAGCGGGACAGCAGGGGGCACTGAAGCTTTCTTT,CASSGTAGGTEAFF
TRBV9,TRBJ1-1,.,.,TGTGCCAGCAGCGTAGGGCCGGGTTTGAACACTGAAGCTTTCTTT,CASSVGPGLNTEAFF
TRBV19,TRBJ1-2,few,.,TGTGCCAGTAGTAATCAGGGAAACTGGGGCTATGGCTACACCTTC,CASSNQGNWGYGYTF
TRBV5-4,TRBJ2-5,.,TRBD2,TGTGCCAGCAGCTTGGTAGCGGGGGGGTCCTCCCGGGAGACCCAGTACTTC,CASSLVAGGSSRETQYF
TRBV7-2,TRBJ2-5,.,TRBD2,TGTGCCAGCAGCCGCGGGGGGACCCAAGAGACCCAGTACTTC,CASSRGGTQETQYF
TRBV7-3,TRBJ2-7,.,TRBD2,TGTGCCAGCAGCTTAACGGGGACTACCTCCTACGAGCAGTACTTC,CASSLTGTTSYEQYF
TRBV9,TRBJ2-6,.,TRBD1,TGTGCCAGCAGCGTCGGACAGGGGGCAAGTCTGTCTGGGGCCAACGTCCTGACTTTC,CASSVGQGASLSGANVLTF
TRBV19,TRBJ2-7,.,TRBD1,TGTGCCAGTAGAGGACAGGCCCACTACGAGCAGTACTTC,CASRGQAHYEQYF
TRBV19,TRBJ1-4,.,.,TGTGCCAGTAGTCCCAGGGGTCACGGCTGGGAAAAACTGTTTTTT,CASSPRGHGWEKLFF
TRBV11-1,TRBJ1-1,.,TRBD1,TGTGCCAGCAGTTCCACAGATACAGGGGCGAACACTGAAGCTTTCTTT,CASSSTDTGANTEAFF
TRBV7-2,TRBJ2-1,.,TRBD2,TGTGCCAGCAGCCCCTCTGTTGGGGGGGGAGGGCAAGAGCAGTTCTTC,CASSPSVGGGGQEQFF
TRBV7-8,TRBJ1-1,.,TRBD1,TGTGCCAGCAGCTTGGACAGGGAAGCTCCTGAAGCTTTCTTT,CASSLDREAPEAFF
TRBV9,TRBJ1-1,few,.,TGTGCCAGCAGCGTACGACTCGGCACTGAAGCTTTCTTT,CASSVRLGTEAFF
TRBV2,TRBJ1-6,.,TRBD1,TGTGCCAGCGAGGAGTACAGGGGGCGAGGTTCACCCCTCCACTTT,CASEEYRGRGSPLHF
TRBV14,TRBJ1-1,.,.,TGTGCCAGCAGCCACGGACAGCTCACTGAAGCTTTCTTT,CASSHGQLTEAFF
TRBV25-1,TRBJ1-1,few,.,TGTGCCAGCACGGGATTCGGGACTGAAGCTTTCTTT,CASTGFGTEAFF
TRBV6-5,TRBJ1-2,.,.,TGTGCCAGCAGCAGGGATGGCTACACCTTC,CASSRDGYTF
TRBV7-2,TRBJ2-3,.,.,TGTGCCAGCAGCTTAGGGGCAGGGCCCCGAGATACGCAGTATTTT,CASSLGAGPRDTQYF
TRBV6-5,TRBJ2-2,.,.,TGTGCCAGCAGTTACGCGGGACAGCTTTACACCGGGGAGCTGTTTTTT,CASSYAGQLYTGELFF
TRBV18,TRBJ1-4,.,.,TGTGCCAGCTCACCGCTTCCAACTAATGAAAATCTGTTTTTT,CASSPLPTNENLFF
TRBV19,TRBJ1-4,few,.,TGTGCCAGTAAGGTCAGGGATAATGAAAAACTGTTTTTT,CASKVRDNEKLFF
TRBV30,TRBJ2-3,.,TRBD2,TGTGCCTGGACTCTACGCCCGGGACTAGCGGGGTCAGATACGCAGTATTTT,CAWTLRPGLAGSDTQYF
TRBV9,TRBJ2-3,.,TRBD2,TGTGCCAGCAGCGTAGGGCGGGGGGGAGATACGCAGTATTTT,CASSVGRGGDTQYF
TRBV9,TRBJ2-5,.,TRBD2,TGTGCCAGCAGCGTAGCCGGGAGGGGAGAGACCCAGTACTTC,CASSVAGRGETQYF
TRBV7-9,TRBJ2-5,few,TRBD1,TGTGCCAGCAGCTTATACGGGACAGTCCAAGAGACCCAGTACTTC,CASSLYGTVQETQYF
TRBV9,TRBJ1-2,.,TRBD1,TGTGCCAGCAGCGCCCGGGACAGGTTACCGTCCCTCTATGGCTACACCTTC,CASSARDRLPSLYGYTF
TRBV9,TRBJ1-5,.,.,TGTGCCAGCAGCGTAGCCCTGGGAGCCGAACAGCCCCAGCATTTT,CASSVALGAEQPQHF
TRBV30,TRBJ1-3,.,.,TGTGCCACAAAACGGGGTATTGCTGGAAACACCATATATTTT,CATKRGIAGNTIYF
TRBV15,TRBJ1-1,.,.,TGTGCCACCAGCAGAGAACGAGACAGAACTGAAGCTTTCTTT,CATSRERDRTEAFF
TRBV7-2,TRBJ1-3,.,.,TGTGCCAGCAGCGTGCAGGGGAACTATGGAAACACCATATATTTT,CASSVQGNYGNTIYF
TRBV6-5,TRBJ1-2,.,.,TGTGCCAGCAGTTCCCGTAACTATGGCTACACCTTC,CASSSRNYGYTF
TRBV15,TRBJ1-1,.,TRBD1,TGTGCCACCAGCTTAGAAGGGACAGTTCCACTTGAAGCTTTCTTT,CATSLEGTVPLEAFF
TRBV6-1,TRBJ1-4,.,.,TGTGCCAGCAGTGCAGCCTTTGAGGGACTGTTTTTT,CASSAAFEGLFF
TRBV7-3,TRBJ2-1,.,TRBD2,TGTGCCAGCAGTCAAAGACTAGCGGGGGGTTTGGGTGAGCAGTTCTTC,CASSQRLAGGLGEQFF
TRBV4-2,TRBJ1-6,.,.,TGTGCCAGCAGCCAAGCGGCAGGGAACTCACCCCTCCACTTT,CASSQAAGNSPLHF
TRBV11-1,TRBJ2-1,.,TRBD2,TGTGCCAGCAGCCAACCGACTAGCGGGGTCTCCTACAATGAGCAGTTCTTC,CASSQPTSGVSYNEQFF
TRBV19,TRBJ1-2,.,TRBD1,TGTGCCAGTAGTACCCACCAGACAGGGGGCGCGAACTATGGCTACACCTTC,CASSTHQTGGANYGYTF
TRBV11-2,TRBJ2-1,.,.,TGTGCCAGCAGCATTCTCCGGGGCAATGAGCAGTTCTTC,CASSILRGNEQFF
TRBV27,TRBJ1-5,.,.,TGTGCCAGCAGCCCTATGACGAGGGGGGGAGGCAATCAGCCCCAGCATTTT,CASSPMTRGGGNQPQHF
TRBV7-9,TRBJ2-5,.,TRBD2,TGTGCCAGCAGGGTCACTAGCGGGTTCGAAGAGACCCAGTACTTC,CASRVTSGFEETQYF
TRBV7-9,TRBJ2-7,.,TRBD1,TGTGCCAGCGAAAGGACAGGGGGCTTCTACGAGCAGTACTTC,CASERTGGFYEQYF
TRBV5-4,TRBJ2-5,.,.,TGTGCCAGCAGCTTGCGAGCGGGGACAAGCCAAGAGACCCAGTACTTC,CASSLRAGTSQETQYF
TRBV4-3,TRBJ2-7,.,TRBD1,TGCGCCAGCAGCCAGGCGGGACAGGGTATAGGCGAGCAGTACTTC,CASSQAGQGIGEQYF
TRBV7-8,TRBJ1-6,.,.,TGTGCCAGCAGCTTAAAGTTTCTAGCTCCCCTCCACTTT,CASSLKFLAPLHF
TRBV6-5,TRBJ1-1,.,TRBD1,TGTGCCAGCAGCCTCGGGACAGAGTCAAAATTT,CASSLGTESKF
TRBV19,TRBJ1-2,.,TRBD1,TGTGCCAGTAGTACTAGGACAGGAACCCTCCTTGGTGGCTACACCTTC,CASSTRTGTLLGGYTF